This T cell receptor (beta chain) was sequenced for a study of CD8+CD57+ T cells in acquired aplastic anemia. Study background: Sorted cells (CD4+ and CD8+) yielded DNA amounts that averaged approximately 3.2 ug. Regarding the study as a whole: Comparison of patients with controls identified roughly 27 shared CD8+ CDR3 sequences. A significant difference in CD8+ Simpson's diversity between patients and controls was not found.

Only patients with CD8+CD57+ cell expansion on flow cytometry were chosen for sequencing. None of the patients had been given any therapy when their blood was sampled. Genomic DNA, the template, was used for profiling of the TCR beta VDJ and CDR3. TCRdb ran MiXCR on the reads and lists one entry per CDR3 protein. The sample yields about 250,000 distinct CDR3 sequences, 40% to 50% seen once. This clonotype occurred a few times. The antigen is not known. This TCR derives from a human donor with aplastic anemia. The specimen sequenced was sorted CD4+, CD8+, or CD8+CD57+ T cells (not recorded which) from PBMCs.

The CDR3 loop is CASSQDGFPGAEQYF. The CDR3 DNA sequence: TGCGCCAGCAGCCAAGACGGATTTCCAGGGGCCGAGCAGTACTTC. This rearrangement joins TRBV4-1 to TRBJ2-7; D possibly corresponds to TRBD1 (6 bases). V was trimmed by 0 bases and J by 6 bases, leaving 15 bases between them. This CDR3 contains 15 residues. Looked up from germline, CDR1 is MGHRA and CDR2 is YSYEKL.